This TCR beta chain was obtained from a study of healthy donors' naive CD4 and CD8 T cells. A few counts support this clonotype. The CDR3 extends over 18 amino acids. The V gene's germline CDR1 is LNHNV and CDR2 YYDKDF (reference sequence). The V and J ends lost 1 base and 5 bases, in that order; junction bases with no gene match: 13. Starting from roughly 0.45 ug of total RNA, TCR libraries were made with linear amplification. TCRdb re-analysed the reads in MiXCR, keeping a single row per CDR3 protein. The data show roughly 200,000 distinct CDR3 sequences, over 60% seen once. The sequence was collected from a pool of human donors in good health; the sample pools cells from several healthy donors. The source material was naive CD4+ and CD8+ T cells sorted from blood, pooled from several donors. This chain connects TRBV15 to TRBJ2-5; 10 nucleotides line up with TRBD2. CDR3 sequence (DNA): TGTGCCACCAGCAGAGTCCCGGTGCTAGCGGGGGTTACGGAGACCCAGTACTTC. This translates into CATSRVPVLAGVTETQYF.